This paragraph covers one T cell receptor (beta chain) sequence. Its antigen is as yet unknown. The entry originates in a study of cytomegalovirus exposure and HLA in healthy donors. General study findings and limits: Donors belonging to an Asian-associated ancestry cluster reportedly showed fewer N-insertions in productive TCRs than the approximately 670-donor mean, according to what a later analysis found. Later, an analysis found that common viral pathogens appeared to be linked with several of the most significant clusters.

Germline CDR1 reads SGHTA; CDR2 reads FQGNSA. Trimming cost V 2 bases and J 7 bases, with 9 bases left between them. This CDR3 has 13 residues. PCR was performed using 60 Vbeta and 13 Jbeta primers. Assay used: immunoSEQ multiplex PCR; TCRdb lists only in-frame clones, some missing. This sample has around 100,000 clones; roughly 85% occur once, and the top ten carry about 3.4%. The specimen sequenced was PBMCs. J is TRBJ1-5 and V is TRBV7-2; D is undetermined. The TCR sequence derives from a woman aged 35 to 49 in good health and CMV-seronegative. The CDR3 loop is CASSLTGMQPQHF. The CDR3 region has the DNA TGTGCCAGCAGCTTAACGGGTATGCAGCCCCAGCATTTT.